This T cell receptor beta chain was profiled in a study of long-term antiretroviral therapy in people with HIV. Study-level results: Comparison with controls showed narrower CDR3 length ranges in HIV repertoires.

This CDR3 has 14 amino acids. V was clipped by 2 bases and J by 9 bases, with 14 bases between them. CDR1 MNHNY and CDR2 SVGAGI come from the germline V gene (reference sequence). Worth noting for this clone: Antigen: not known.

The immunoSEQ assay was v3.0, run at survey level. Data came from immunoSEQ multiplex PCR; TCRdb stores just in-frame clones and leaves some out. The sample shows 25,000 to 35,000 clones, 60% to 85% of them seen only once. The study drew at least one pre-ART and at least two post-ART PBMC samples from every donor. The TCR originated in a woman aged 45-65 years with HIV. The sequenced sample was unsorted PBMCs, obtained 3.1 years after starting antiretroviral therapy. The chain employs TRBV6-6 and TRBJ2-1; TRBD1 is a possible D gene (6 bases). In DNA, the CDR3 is TGTGCCAGCAGTTACGTGCAGGGGAGAGTTGAGCAGTTCTTC. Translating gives CASSYVQGRVEQFF.